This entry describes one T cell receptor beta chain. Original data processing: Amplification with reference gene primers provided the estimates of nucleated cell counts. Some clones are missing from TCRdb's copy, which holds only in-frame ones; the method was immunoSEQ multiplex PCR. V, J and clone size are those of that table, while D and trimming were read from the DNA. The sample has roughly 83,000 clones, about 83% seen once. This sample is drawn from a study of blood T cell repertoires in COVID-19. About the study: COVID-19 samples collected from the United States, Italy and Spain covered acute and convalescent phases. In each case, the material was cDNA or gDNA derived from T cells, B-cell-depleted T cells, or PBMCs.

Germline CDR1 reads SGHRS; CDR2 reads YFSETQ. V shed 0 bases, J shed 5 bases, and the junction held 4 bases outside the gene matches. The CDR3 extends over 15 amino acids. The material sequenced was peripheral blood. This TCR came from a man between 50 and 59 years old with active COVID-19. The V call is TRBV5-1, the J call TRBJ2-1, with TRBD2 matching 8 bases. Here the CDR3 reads CASSLGLASNNEQFF. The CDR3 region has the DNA TGCGCCAGCAGCTTGGGACTAGCGAGTAACAATGAGCAGTTCTTC.